The sample holds a few counts of the clone carrying this TCR beta chain. Source study methods: For nucleated cells, counts were estimated from reference gene primer amplification. The protocol was immunoSEQ multiplex PCR, while the TCRdb copy is restricted to in-frame clones and leaves out a portion. The V and J calls and clone size were taken over from that table, and D and trimming were inferred from the DNA. This table has about 190,000 clones, roughly nine tenths appearing once. The data belong to a study of blood T cell repertoires in COVID-19. Background on the study: Sources were T cells, B-cell-depleted T cells, or PBMCs; the material itself was cDNA or gDNA.

The V end was cut by 0 bases, the J end by 1 base, with 13 bases between. Germline V gives CDR1 MNHEY, CDR2 SVGEGT. This CDR3 has 16 residues. The V and J genes are TRBV6-2 or TRBV6-3 and TRBJ2-7; D is unclear. The source is a man aged 25 to 40 with acute or convalescent COVID-19. Sequencing input: peripheral blood. CDR3 bases: TGTGCCAGCAGTTACTCCAGGCTGCTTGGATCCTACGAGCAGTACTTC. Encoded protein: CASSYSRLLGSYEQYF.